One and the same sample provided the 20 T cell receptor beta chains below, sequenced in a study of CD8+ T cells in alopecia areata. Sequencing relied on a cDNA template that was reverse transcribed from extracted RNA. The table came from immunoSEQ multiplex PCR; TCRdb's copy has only in-frame clones and leaves some out. Found here are fewer than 200,000 clones, 58% of them singletons; the top ten hold around 12%. Treatment specified: oral pan-JAK inhibitor, 5-10 mg twice daily. The sample consisted of CD8+ T cells sorted from blood, taken at week 24, from a patient treated with tofacitinib. Receptors originate from a human donor with alopecia areata.

This clone was counted only a few times. The chain joins TRBV30 to TRBJ2-1; the D is unclear. Per germline, CDR1 GTSNPN and CDR2 SVGIG (reference sequence). Trimming left V 4 bases short and J 0 bases short, with 10 bases between. This CDR3 spans 14 amino acids. The DNA for the CDR3 is TGTGCCTGGATCCCAGATAGCTCCTACAATGAGCAGTTCTTC. It specifies CAWIPDSSYNEQFF.

This clone was recorded a few times. The chain has TRBV5-1 and TRBJ2-7; no clear D. Per germline, CDR1 SGHRS and CDR2 YFSETQ. Trimming removed 0 bases at V and 0 bases at J, with 7 bases between. The CDR3 contains 14 residues. Here the CDR3 reads CASSLDDASYEQYF. The CDR3 nucleotides are TGCGCCAGCAGCTTGGATGACGCCTCCTACGAGCAGTACTTC. Full variable domain (outside the CDR3, taken from reference TRBV5-1 and TRBJ2-7): KAGVTQTPRYLIKTRGQQVTLSCSPISGHRSVSWYQQTPGQGLQFLFEYFSETQRNKGNFPGRFSGRQFSNSRSEMNVSTLELGDSALYLCASSLDDASYEQYFGPGTRLTVT.

This clone was counted between two and nine times. The chain employs TRBV29-1 and TRBJ2-7, with a tentative D call TRBD1 (5 bases). CDR1 SQVTM and CDR2 ANQGSEA come from the germline V gene. The CDR3 is 15 amino acids. Trimming stripped 2 bases from V and 4 bases from J, with 18 bases between. The CDR3 coding sequence is TGCAGCGTTGAATTCGGCCTGAAGGGGTCATACGAGCAGTACTTC. Its translation: CSVEFGLKGSYEQYF.

The chain joins TRBV5-1 to TRBJ2-7, with 9 bases aligning to TRBD1. This CDR3 is 15 amino acids long. Per germline, CDR1 SGHRS and CDR2 YFSETQ. V lost 0 bases to trimming and J lost 4 bases; unmatched junction nucleotides: 5. This CDR3 reads CASSLAATGGYEQYF. In nucleotides, the CDR3 is TGCGCCAGCAGCTTGGCCGCGACAGGGGGTTACGAGCAGTACTTC.

The table lists this clone with a few counts. The V gene is TRBV10-3, the J gene TRBJ2-4; tentatively, D is TRBD1 or TRBD2 (5 bases each). Per germline, CDR1 ENHRY and CDR2 SYGVKD. Trimming removed 4 bases at V and 4 bases at J, with 8 bases between. The CDR3 runs 13 residues. The CDR3 is CAISVGEKNIQYF. CDR3 DNA sequence: TGTGCCATCAGTGTGGGGGAGAAAAACATTCAGTACTTC.

The table lists this clone with a few counts. The V gene is TRBV4-1, the J gene TRBJ2-5; no reliable D call. The CDR3 has 14 residues. Looked up from germline, CDR1 is MGHRA and CDR2 is YSYEKL. V was cut by 0 bases and J by 2 bases, with 7 bases left in between. The CDR3 loop is CASSQEPRQETQYF. Here the CDR3 DNA reads TGCGCCAGCAGCCAAGAACCTAGGCAAGAGACCCAGTACTTC.

The sample holds a few counts of this clone. The CDR3 sequence: CASGRADEQYF. CDR3 DNA sequence: TGTGCCAGCGGGCGGGCTGACGAGCAGTACTTC. V and J are TRBV9 and TRBJ2-7; D perhaps matches TRBD2 (5 bases). V dropped 7 bases and J dropped 5 bases, with 10 bases sitting between them. Germline CDR1 is SGDLS and CDR2 is YYNGEE. The CDR3 totals 11 residues.

The genes are TRBV11-2 and TRBJ2-7; 8 bases map to TRBD1. The CDR3 has 15 amino acids. Germline lookup yields CDR1 SGHAT and CDR2 FQNNGV. Trimming cost V 6 bases and J 2 bases; bases outside gene matches: 9. CDR3 DNA sequence: TGTGCCAGCAGTAGGGGACAGGCCAATACCTACGAGCAGTACTTC. Protein sequence: CASSRGQANTYEQYF.

The rearrangement uses TRBV13 and TRBJ2-7; the D is unclear. Looked up from germline, CDR1 is PRHDT and CDR2 is FYEKMQ (reference sequence). V was cut by 5 bases and J by 3 bases, with 14 bases left in between. CDR3 length equals 14 residues. In DNA, the CDR3 is TGTGCCAGCAGCGATCGGTCAGCCAACTACGAGCAGTACTTC. Its protein product is CASSDRSANYEQYF.

V gene TRBV23-1 combines with J gene TRBJ2-7, with TRBD1 identical over 9 bases. TRBV23-1 is an ORF for which the function is uncertain. This CDR3 spans 16 amino acids. Trimming took 0 bases from V and 0 from J; bases not matched to a gene: 3. In DNA form, the CDR3 reads TGCGCCAGCAGTCAATCGTCGGGACAGGGCTCCTACGAGCAGTACTTC. It codes for CASSQSSGQGSYEQYF.

In DNA form, the CDR3 reads TGTGCCAGCAGCCAAGATCCCTCCGGGGGGAGCACAGATACGCAGTATTTT. It yields the protein CASSQDPSGGSTDTQYF. The chain joins TRBV4-2 to TRBJ2-3, with 7 positions matching TRBD2. Germline V CDR1 and CDR2: LGHNA, YNFKEQ. After removal of 0 bases from V and 0 bases from J, the junction contained 6 bases not matched to a gene. CDR3 length: 17 amino acids.

V is TRBV4-2 and J is TRBJ2-7, with D possibly being TRBD1 or TRBD2 (5 bases each). There are 15 residues in the CDR3. Germline-derived CDR1 and CDR2 are LGHNA and YNFKEQ. V gave up 4 bases and J gave up 2 bases, with 15 bases separating them. CDR3 DNA: TGTGCCAGCAGCCTGACGGGTGGGGGAGCCTACGAGCAGTACTTC. Encoded protein: CASSLTGGGAYEQYF.

The chain uses TRBV7-8 and TRBJ2-1; no firm D call. The germline gives CDR1 SGHVS, CDR2 FQNEAQ. CDR3 length equals 12 residues. V lost 1 base and J 8 bases, leaving 6 bases between the germline ends. Written as DNA, the CDR3 is TGTGCCAGCAGCTTAGAGGTCCATGAGCAGTTCTTC. Protein product: CASSLEVHEQFF.

This clone has just a few counts. This chain links TRBV15 with TRBJ2-7; tentatively, D is TRBD1 (6 bases). The CDR3 is 14 residues long. Looked up from germline, CDR1 is LNHNV and CDR2 is YYDKDF (reference sequence). Trimming pared 1 base from V and 2 bases from J, leaving 9 bases between. The chain's CDR3 is CATSRVGQTYEQYF. The CDR3 DNA sequence: TGTGCCACCAGCAGAGTAGGACAGACCTACGAGCAGTACTTC. Supplemented by reference TRBV15 and TRBJ2-7, the full variable domain reads DAMVIQNPRYQVTQFGKPVTLSCSQTLNHNVMYWYQQKSSQAPKLLFHYYDKDFNNEADTPDNFQSRRPNTSFCFLDIRSPGLGDTAMYLCATSRVGQTYEQYFGPGTRLTVT.

The V call is TRBV4-1, the J call TRBJ1-1; the D gene is possibly TRBD1 (6 bases). CDR1 and CDR2 from the germline V gene are MGHRA and YSYEKL. Trimming stripped 1 base from V and 5 bases from J, with 14 bases between. This CDR3 contains 15 residues. The CDR3 nucleotides read TGCGCCAGCAGCCAAGGAGGGGGGGGAAGAACTGAAGCTTTCTTT. Translating it yields CASSQGGGGRTEAFF.

The chain recombines TRBV11-2 with TRBJ1-1, with D uncertain. Per germline, CDR1 SGHAT and CDR2 FQNNGV. V was clipped by 4 bases and J by 10 bases, with 10 bases between them. This CDR3 contains 11 residues. CDR3 loop: CASSSNFPAFF. Here the CDR3 DNA reads TGTGCCAGCAGCTCAAATTTCCCAGCTTTCTTT.

The rearrangement links TRBV4-1 to TRBJ2-7, with D possibly called TRBD1 or TRBD2 (5 bases each). Germline values: CDR1 MGHRA, CDR2 YSYEKL. The CDR3 consists of 14 residues. V dropped 1 base and J dropped 7 bases, with 14 bases sitting between them. The CDR3 loop is CASSQGRDSGEQYF. Written as DNA, the CDR3 is TGCGCCAGCAGCCAAGGCAGGGATTCGGGAGAGCAGTACTTC.

In this sample, this clone turned up a few times. The chain recombines TRBV13 with TRBJ1-6; weak D call: TRBD1 (6 bases). The CDR3 spans 12 residues. Germline assignment: CDR1 PRHDT and CDR2 FYEKMQ (reference sequence). The V gene lost 6 bases and the J gene lost 9 bases, with 9 bases spanning the gap. As DNA, the CDR3 is TGTGCCAGCAGGGAGGGGGGTTCACCCCTCCACTTT. Translating gives CASREGGSPLHF.

A word on this clone: An end of the junction does not agree with germline; a read error may underlie this. The chain couples TRBV30 to TRBJ1-2; D possibly corresponds to TRBD1 (6 bases). CDR3 length: 15 amino acids. CDR1 and CDR2 from the germline V gene are GTSNPN and SVGIG (reference sequence). Written as DNA, the CDR3 is TGTGCCTGGAGTCTAAACAGGGCGCCTCCACCCCCCTACTCCTTC. It translates to CAWSLNRAPPPPYSF.

The chain recombines TRBV5-6 with TRBJ1-2; D might be TRBD1 (5 bases). Trimming cost V 4 bases and J 4 bases, with 23 bases left between them. The CDR3 consists of 17 residues. CDR1 and CDR2 from the germline V gene are SGHDT and YYEEEE. The CDR3 DNA sequence: TGTGCCAGCAGCCTTCCTCAACGGGACGTTTCATTCTATGGCTACACCTTC. This encodes CASSLPQRDVSFYGYTF.